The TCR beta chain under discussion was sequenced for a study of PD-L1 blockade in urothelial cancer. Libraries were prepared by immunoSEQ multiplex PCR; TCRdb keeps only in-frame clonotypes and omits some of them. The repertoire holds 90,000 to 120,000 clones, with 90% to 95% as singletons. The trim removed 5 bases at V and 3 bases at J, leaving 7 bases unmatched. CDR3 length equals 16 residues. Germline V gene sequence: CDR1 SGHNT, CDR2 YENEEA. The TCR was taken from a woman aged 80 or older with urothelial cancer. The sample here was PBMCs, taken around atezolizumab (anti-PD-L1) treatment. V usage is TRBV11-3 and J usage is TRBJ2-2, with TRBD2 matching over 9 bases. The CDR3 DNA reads TGTGCCAGCAGCCCCCGGACTAGCGCCCACACCGGGGAGCTGTTTTTT. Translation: CASSPRTSAHTGELFF.